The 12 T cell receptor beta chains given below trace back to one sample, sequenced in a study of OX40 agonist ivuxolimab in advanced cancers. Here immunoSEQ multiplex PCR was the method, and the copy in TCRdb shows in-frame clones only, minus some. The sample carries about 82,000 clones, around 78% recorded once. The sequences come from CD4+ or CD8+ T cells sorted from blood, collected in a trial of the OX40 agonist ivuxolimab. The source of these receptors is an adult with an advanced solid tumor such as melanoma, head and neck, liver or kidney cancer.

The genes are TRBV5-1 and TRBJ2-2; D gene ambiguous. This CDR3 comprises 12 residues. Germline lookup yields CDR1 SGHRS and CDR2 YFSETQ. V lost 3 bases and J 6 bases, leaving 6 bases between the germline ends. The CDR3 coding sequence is TGCGCCAGCAGCTCCCCTCCCGGGGAGCTGTTTTTT. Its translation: CASSSPPGELFF.

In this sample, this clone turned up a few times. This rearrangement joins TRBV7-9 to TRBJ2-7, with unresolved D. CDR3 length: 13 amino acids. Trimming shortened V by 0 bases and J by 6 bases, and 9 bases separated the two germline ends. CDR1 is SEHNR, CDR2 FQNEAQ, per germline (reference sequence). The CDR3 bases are TGTGCCAGCAGCTTAGCGGGCAGAGGCGAGCAGTACTTC. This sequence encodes CASSLAGRGEQYF.

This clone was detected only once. CDR3 amino acids: CASTRQGGGRSSYEQYF. The DNA of the CDR3 is TGTGCCAGCACTCGACAGGGCGGAGGGCGGAGCTCCTACGAGCAGTACTTC. The chain has TRBV27 and TRBJ2-7, with D possibly being TRBD1 (7 bases). The germline CDR1 and CDR2 sequences are MNHEY and SMNVEV (reference sequence). V gave up 7 bases and J gave up 0 bases, with 22 bases separating them. The CDR3 consists of 17 residues.

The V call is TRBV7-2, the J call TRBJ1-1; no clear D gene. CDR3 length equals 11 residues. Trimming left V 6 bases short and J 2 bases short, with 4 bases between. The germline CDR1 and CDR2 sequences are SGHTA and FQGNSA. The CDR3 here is CASRKNTEAFF. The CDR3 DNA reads TGTGCCAGCAGGAAAAACACTGAAGCTTTCTTT.

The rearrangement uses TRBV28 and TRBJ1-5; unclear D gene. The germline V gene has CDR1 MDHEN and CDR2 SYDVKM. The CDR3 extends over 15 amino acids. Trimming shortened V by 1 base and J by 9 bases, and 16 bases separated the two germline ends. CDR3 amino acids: CASSLYSGSLGPQHF. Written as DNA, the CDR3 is TGTGCCAGCAGTTTATATTCGGGGTCCCTCGGGCCCCAGCATTTT.

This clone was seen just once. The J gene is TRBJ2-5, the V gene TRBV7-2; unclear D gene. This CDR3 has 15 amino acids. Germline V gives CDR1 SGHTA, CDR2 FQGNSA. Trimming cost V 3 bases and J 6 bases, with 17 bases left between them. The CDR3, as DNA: TGTGCCAGCAGCTTGGAATGGTGGCAGTCAAAGACCCAGTACTTC. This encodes CASSLEWWQSKTQYF.

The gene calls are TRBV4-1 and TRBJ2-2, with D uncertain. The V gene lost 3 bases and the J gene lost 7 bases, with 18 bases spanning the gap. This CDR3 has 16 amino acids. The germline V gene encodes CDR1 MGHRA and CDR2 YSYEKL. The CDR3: CASSQLDMGLSGELFF. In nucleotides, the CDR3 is TGCGCCAGCAGCCAGCTTGACATGGGATTAAGCGGGGAGCTGTTTTTT.

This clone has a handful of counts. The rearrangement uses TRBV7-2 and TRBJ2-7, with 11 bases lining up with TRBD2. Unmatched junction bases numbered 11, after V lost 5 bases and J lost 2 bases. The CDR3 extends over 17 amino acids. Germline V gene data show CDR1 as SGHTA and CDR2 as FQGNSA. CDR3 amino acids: CASSESRGTSGPYEQYF. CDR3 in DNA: TGTGCCAGCAGCGAAAGTAGGGGGACTAGCGGTCCCTACGAGCAGTACTTC.

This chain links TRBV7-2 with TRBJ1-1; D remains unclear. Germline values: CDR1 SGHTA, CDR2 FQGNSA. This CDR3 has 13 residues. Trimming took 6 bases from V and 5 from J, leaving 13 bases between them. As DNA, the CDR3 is TGTGCCAGCAGAACCAACGGACTAACTGAAGCTTTCTTT. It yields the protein CASRTNGLTEAFF.

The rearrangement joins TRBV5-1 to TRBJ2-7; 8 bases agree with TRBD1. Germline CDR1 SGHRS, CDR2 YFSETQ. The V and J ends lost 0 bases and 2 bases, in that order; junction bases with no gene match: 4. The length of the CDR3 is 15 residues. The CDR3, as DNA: TGCGCCAGCAGCTTGGTGTCAGGGGGCGCCTACGAGCAGTACTTC. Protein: CASSLVSGGAYEQYF.

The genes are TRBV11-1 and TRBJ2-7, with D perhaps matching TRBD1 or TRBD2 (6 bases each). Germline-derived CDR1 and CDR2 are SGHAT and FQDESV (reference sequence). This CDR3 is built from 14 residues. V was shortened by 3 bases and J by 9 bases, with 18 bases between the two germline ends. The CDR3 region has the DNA TGTGCCAGCAGCTTGGGCGGGACACCTACGAGGCAGTACTTC. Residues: CASSLGGTPTRQYF. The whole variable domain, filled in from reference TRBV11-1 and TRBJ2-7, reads EAEVAQSPRYKITEKSQAVAFWCDPISGHATLYWYRQILGQGPELLVQFQDESVVDDSQLPKDRFSAERLKGVDSTLKIQPAELGDSAMYLCASSLGGTPTRQYFGPGTRLTVT.

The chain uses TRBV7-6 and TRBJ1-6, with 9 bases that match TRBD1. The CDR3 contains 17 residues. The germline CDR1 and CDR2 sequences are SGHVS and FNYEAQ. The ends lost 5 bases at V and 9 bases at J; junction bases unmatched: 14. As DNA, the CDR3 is TGTGCCAGCAGCCCCGGGACAGGGTTTAATAGGGGTTCACCCCTCCACTTT. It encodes CASSPGTGFNRGSPLHF.